Presented here are 32 T cell receptor beta chains from one specimen sequenced in a study of identical twins (dated by TCRdb to the mid-2010s). The library was produced with 5' RACE. The instrument given in TCRdb is Illumina HiSeq 2000. Starting from the raw public reads, TCRdb applied fastp trimming at Q25, assembled clones with MiXCR and retained in-frame beta chains. Identical CDR3 protein sequences are pooled into one entry, listed with their most common genes and DNA. The sample data list roughly 350,000 distinct CDR3 sequences, and roughly an eighth of these were observed just once. The top ten constitute around 6.9% of the sample. This sample also appeared in a second study, on yellow fever vaccine responses in identical twins.

Sequencing input: CD8+ T cells sorted from blood. The receptors stem from a woman under 30 in good health.

The chain employs TRBV5-1 and TRBJ2-3; D call uncertain. Per germline, CDR1 SGHRS and CDR2 YFSETQ. Trimming cost V 0 bases and J 2 bases, with 10 bases left between them. The CDR3 extends over 15 amino acids. As DNA, the CDR3 is TGCGCCAGCAGCTTGGCCTGGACCCACACAGATACGCAGTATTTT. Translated: CASSLAWTHTDTQYF.

The gene calls are TRBV5-1 and TRBJ2-7; D may match TRBD1 or TRBD2 (5 bases each). Germline loops: CDR1 SGHRS, CDR2 YFSETQ. V shed 4 bases and J shed 2 bases, with 10 bases lying between them. The CDR3 totals 13 residues. The CDR3 coding sequence is TGCGCCAGCAGCCGGGACGAGACCTACGAGCAGTACTTC. This translates into CASSRDETYEQYF.

The rearrangement uses TRBV28 and TRBJ2-1, with a tentative D call TRBD2 (6 bases). The CDR3 is 16 residues long. Looked up from germline, CDR1 is MDHEN and CDR2 is SYDVKM. V was shortened by 5 bases and J by 5 bases, with 19 bases between the two germline ends. CDR3 nucleotide sequence: TGTGCCAGCAGTAGGGTAGCGGCCCTAAGGGACAATGAGCAGTTCTTC. Its translation is CASSRVAALRDNEQFF.

The rearrangement uses TRBV7-9 and TRBJ2-7, with TRBD2 as a possible D gene (5 bases). Trimming removed 4 bases from V and 4 bases from J, with 14 bases in between. Germline V lookup: CDR1 SEHNR, CDR2 FQNEAQ (reference sequence). There are 14 residues in the CDR3. CDR3 sequence (DNA): TGTGCCAGCAGCTCCGGGAATACTCGGTACGAGCAGTACTTC. It yields the protein CASSSGNTRYEQYF.

This clonotype has a handful of counts. The rearrangement links TRBV2 to TRBJ1-5; maybe TRBD1 (6 bases). Trimming removed 4 bases from V and 4 bases from J, with 11 bases in between. This CDR3 contains 14 residues. From germline, CDR1 is SNHLY and CDR2 FYNNEI. CDR3 in amino acids: CASSGTDTNQPQHF. In DNA, the CDR3 is TGTGCCAGCAGTGGGACAGATACGAATCAGCCCCAGCATTTT.

This clonotype turned up a few times. The CDR3 DNA reads as TGTGCCAGCAGCGAGGAGTGGGCATCAGTCGAAGAGACCCAGTACTTC. It translates to CASSEEWASVEETQYF. The V and J genes are TRBV7-9 and TRBJ2-5; D is uncertain. Germline V gene lookup returns CDR1 SEHNR and CDR2 FQNEAQ (reference sequence). This CDR3 region has 16 residues. Deletions cut 5 bases from V and 3 bases from J, with 19 bases between.

The chain uses TRBV27 and TRBJ2-7; tentative D call: TRBD1 (6 bases). Germline-derived CDR1 and CDR2 are MNHEY and SMNVEV (reference sequence). The CDR3 has 13 residues. V lost 1 base and J lost 7, with 11 bases in between. As DNA, the CDR3 is TGTGCCAGCAGTTTATTGGGGGCTCGGGAGCAGTACTTC. As protein: CASSLLGAREQYF.

The sample holds a few counts of this clonotype. The chain recombines TRBV12-3 or TRBV12-4 with TRBJ1-3; 11 positions match TRBD1. The CDR3 covers 15 residues. The V segment lost 8 bases and the J segment 4 bases; nucleotides outside the gene matches: 7. For the CDR3, the DNA is TGTGCCAGCGGCCGGACAGGGGGCGCGGGAAACACCATATATTTT. Residues: CASGRTGGAGNTIYF.

Turning to this clonotype: One end of the junction varies from germline; a read error may be responsible. V usage is TRBV29-1 and J usage is TRBJ1-1, with D possibly being TRBD1 (5 bases). The CDR3 has 15 residues. Germline CDR1 SQVTM, CDR2 ANQGSEA. The CDR3 sequence is CSVEGLRESDTEAFF. For the CDR3, the DNA is TGCAGCGTCGAAGGACTCAGGGAGTCTGACACTGAAGCTTTCTTT. Variable domain in full (rest from reference TRBV29-1 and TRBJ1-1): SAVISQKPSRDICQRGTSLTIQCQVDSQVTMMFWYRQQPGQSLTLIATANQGSEATYESGFVIDKFPISRPNLTFSTLTVSNMSPEDSSIYLCSVEGLRESDTEAFFGQGTRLTVV.

In its sample, this clonotype was seen many times. The chain joins TRBV7-9 to TRBJ1-2; 7 bases are shared with TRBD1. The germline V gene encodes CDR1 SEHNR and CDR2 FQNEAQ (reference sequence). The trim removed 10 bases at V and 0 bases at J, leaving 5 bases unmatched. The CDR3 has 13 amino acids. Here the CDR3 reads CATEGQSNYGYTF. The CDR3 nucleotides are TGTGCCACCGAGGGACAGTCTAACTATGGCTACACCTTC.

The chain carries TRBV20-1 and TRBJ1-2; D unresolved. The CDR3 is 12 residues long. Germline CDR1 DFQATT, CDR2 SNEGSKA (reference sequence). Trimming cost V 3 bases and J 7 bases, with 12 bases left between them. Here the CDR3 DNA reads TGCAGTGCTAGGGGCGGCAGCGGTGGCTACACCTTC. Residues: CSARGGSGGYTF.

This clonotype was seen a few times. V gene TRBV11-2 combines with J gene TRBJ2-5; perhaps TRBD1 as D (6 bases). Germline V lookup: CDR1 SGHAT, CDR2 FQNNGV. With 1 base removed from V and 6 bases from J, the gap between germline ends came to 15 bases. The CDR3 spans 15 residues. The CDR3 region has the DNA TGTGCCAGCAGCTTAGTTTCAGGGGCGGTAAAGACCCAGTACTTC. Its protein product is CASSLVSGAVKTQYF. Using reference TRBV11-2 and TRBJ2-5 for the parts outside the CDR3, the full variable domain is EAGVAQSPRYKIIEKRQSVAFWCNPISGHATLYWYQQILGQGPKLLIQFQNNGVVDDSQLPKDRFSAERLKGVDSTLKIQPAKLEDSAVYLCASSLVSGAVKTQYFGPGTRLLVL.

This clonotype was observed a few times. The chain couples TRBV6-2 or TRBV6-3 to TRBJ1-5; 9 bases fit TRBD1. Germline CDR1 is MNHEY and CDR2 is SVGEGT. The CDR3 sequence is 14 residues long. V dropped 6 bases and J dropped 5; count of bases not matched to a gene: 5. The CDR3 reads CASRRQGEDQPQHF. The CDR3 DNA sequence: TGTGCCAGCAGGCGACAGGGGGAAGATCAGCCCCAGCATTTT.

This clonotype came up many times. The CDR3 reads CATSREGSVEPLHF. DNA for the CDR3: TGTGCCACCAGCAGAGAAGGGTCTGTAGAACCCCTCCACTTT. The chain joins TRBV15 to TRBJ1-6; D unresolved. V lost 0 bases, J lost 12 bases, and 12 bases lay in between. From germline, CDR1 is LNHNV and CDR2 YYDKDF (reference sequence). The CDR3 is 14 amino acids.

This clonotype has just a few counts. This sequence joins TRBV7-7 and TRBJ2-1, with D hard to call. Germline CDR1 SSHAT, CDR2 FNYEAQ (reference sequence). CDR3 size: 15 residues. V lost 5 bases and J lost 2, with 13 bases in between. Here the CDR3 DNA reads TGTGCCAGCAGCCAGACTCGCGACACCTACAATGAGCAGTTCTTC. It codes for CASSQTRDTYNEQFF.

Here the CDR3 DNA reads TGTGCCAGCAGCTTTAACTACTACGAGCAGTACTTC. This gives the protein CASSFNYYEQYF. This rearrangement joins TRBV13 to TRBJ2-7; D not certain. The germline V gene encodes CDR1 PRHDT and CDR2 FYEKMQ (reference sequence). V was shortened by 3 bases and J by 3 bases, with 6 bases between the two germline ends. The CDR3 has 12 amino acids. The variable domain in full, with the rest retrieved from reference TRBV13 and TRBJ2-7, is AAGVIQSPRHLIKEKRETATLKCYPIPRHDTVYWYQQGPGQDPQFLISFYEKMQSDKGSIPDRFSAQQFSDYHSELNMSSLELGDSALYFCASSFNYYEQYFGPGTRLTVT.

Only a few counts were recorded for this clonotype. The chain uses TRBV9 and TRBJ1-2; D ambiguous. Trimming removed 2 bases at V and 4 bases at J, with 6 bases between. Germline V CDR1 and CDR2: SGDLS, YYNGEE. CDR3 length: 12 residues. CDR3 bases: TGTGCCAGCAGCGTCTCCCCCTATGGCTACACCTTC. Residues: CASSVSPYGYTF.

In its sample, this clonotype was seen a few times. The chain recombines TRBV2 with TRBJ2-1; 15 bases agree with TRBD2. Germline V gene sequence: CDR1 SNHLY, CDR2 FYNNEI. There are 17 residues in the CDR3. V gave up 3 bases and J gave up 6 bases; unmatched junction bases: 6. The CDR3 is CASSEDGLAGGFNEQFF. CDR3 sequence (DNA): TGTGCCAGCAGTGAGGACGGACTAGCGGGGGGGTTCAATGAGCAGTTCTTC.

This clonotype appeared a few times. The V call is TRBV15, the J call TRBJ2-3; a possible D gene is TRBD2 (6 bases). This CDR3 has 16 residues. From germline, CDR1 is LNHNV and CDR2 YYDKDF (reference sequence). Trimming removed 1 base from V and 5 bases from J, with 16 bases in between. The CDR3 DNA follows: TGTGCCACCAGCAGAGGGGACTTACCCTGGGGAGATACGCAGTATTTT. This encodes CATSRGDLPWGDTQYF.

In this sample, this clonotype turned up many times. CDR3: CASSLATSGYYNEQFF. The CDR3 DNA sequence: TGTGCCAGCAGCTTAGCGACTAGCGGGTACTACAATGAGCAGTTCTTC. The chain is built from TRBV7-9 and TRBJ2-1; 10 bases are a match to TRBD2. The CDR3 has 16 amino acids. V lost 0 bases, J lost 3 bases, and 2 bases stayed unmatched. CDR1 SEHNR and CDR2 FQNEAQ come from the germline V gene (reference sequence).

The chain uses TRBV3-1 and TRBJ2-7; D not resolved. Trimming cost V 4 bases and J 5 bases, with 6 bases left between them. Germline V gene sequence: CDR1 LGHDT, CDR2 YNNKEL (reference sequence). The CDR3 is 11 residues long. The CDR3 spells CASSLRDEQYV. The CDR3 bases are TGTGCCAGCAGCCTCCGTGACGAGCAGTACGTC.

This clonotype was observed a handful of times. The chain recombines TRBV7-2 with TRBJ1-2; no clear D gene. There are 13 residues in the CDR3. Germline V gene data show CDR1 as SGHTA and CDR2 as FQGNSA. Trimming stripped 0 bases from V and 7 bases from J, with 9 bases between. The CDR3 sequence: CASSLARVSGYTF. Here the CDR3 DNA reads TGTGCCAGCAGCTTAGCGAGAGTGAGTGGCTACACCTTC.

The chain has TRBV19 and TRBJ2-1; 11 nucleotides align to TRBD2. There are 17 residues in the CDR3. Germline V gene data show CDR1 as LNHDA and CDR2 as SQIVND (reference sequence). V was pared by 1 base and J by 4 bases, with 6 bases of the junction left unmatched. The CDR3, as DNA: TGTGCCAGTAGTATAGCTGTCGGGACTAGCGGATACAATGAGCAGTTCTTC. This gives the protein CASSIAVGTSGYNEQFF.

This clonotype was seen only a few times. This chain links TRBV2 with TRBJ1-1; D unclear. Germline-derived CDR1 and CDR2 are SNHLY and FYNNEI. CDR3 length: 14 amino acids. V lost 8 bases and J lost 3, with 16 bases in between. For the CDR3, the DNA is TGTGCCAGCGTTGAAGGAGGCTTGGACACTGAAGCTTTCTTT. Its translation is CASVEGGLDTEAFF.

This clonotype was seen more than once but under ten times. The J gene is TRBJ1-1, the V gene TRBV6-5; D gene unclear. Trimming cost V 0 bases and J 0 bases, with 5 bases left between them. Per germline, CDR1 MNHEY and CDR2 SVGAGI. The length of the CDR3 is 14 residues. Here the CDR3 DNA reads TGTGCCAGCAGTTACTCGACGGTGAACACTGAAGCTTTCTTT. Translating it yields CASSYSTVNTEAFF.

This clonotype turned up a few times. This chain joins TRBV16 and TRBJ1-1; D gene unclear. The germline V and J ends were trimmed by 4 bases and 1 base, with 7 bases remaining between them. CDR3 size: 13 residues. Germline V lookup: CDR1 KGHSY, CDR2 FQNENV. The CDR3 DNA reads as TGTGCCAGCAGCCCCCTCGAGAACACTGAAGCTTTCTTT. This gives the protein CASSPLENTEAFF.

This clonotype was counted between two and nine times. The rearrangement joins TRBV2 to TRBJ2-3, with a tentative D call TRBD1 (6 bases). Per germline, CDR1 SNHLY and CDR2 FYNNEI. With 4 bases removed from V and 4 bases from J, the gap between germline ends came to 27 bases. This CDR3 is built from 19 residues. The CDR3 region has the DNA TGTGCCAGCAGTGGTCGTTTGATAGCTGGGACATCAGGGGCAGATACGCAGTATTTT. Translated: CASSGRLIAGTSGADTQYF.

There are many counts of this clonotype. The chain recombines TRBV29-1 with TRBJ2-5; D ambiguous. The ends were cut back, 0 bases at V and 7 bases at J, with 15 bases in the middle. This CDR3 is built from 14 residues. Germline V CDR1 and CDR2: SQVTM, ANQGSEA. This CDR3 reads CSVEDSAAERTQYF. CDR3 coding DNA: TGCAGCGTTGAAGATTCGGCAGCTGAGAGGACCCAGTACTTC. Based on the CDR3 plus reference TRBV29-1 and TRBJ2-5, the full variable domain is SAVISQKPSRDICQRGTSLTIQCQVDSQVTMMFWYRQQPGQSLTLIATANQGSEATYESGFVIDKFPISRPNLTFSTLTVSNMSPEDSSIYLCSVEDSAAERTQYFGPGTRLLVL.

This chain links TRBV2 with TRBJ1-4; the D gene is possibly TRBD1 (5 bases). V was clipped by 5 bases and J by 7 bases, with 20 bases between them. The germline CDR1 and CDR2 sequences are SNHLY and FYNNEI. This CDR3 has 16 amino acids. CDR3 in DNA: TGTGCCAGCAGTCCGGGGGGGGGACCGGTCCGTGAAAAACTGTTTTTT. This codes for CASSPGGGPVREKLFF.

This chain's CDR3 is CASSFTGDYEQYV. CDR3 nucleotides: TGTGCCAGCAGTTTTACGGGGGACTACGAGCAGTACGTC. The V call is TRBV28, the J call TRBJ2-7; a possible D gene is TRBD2 (6 bases). This CDR3 region has 13 residues. Between the trimmed V and J ends, which lost 3 bases and 3 bases, there was a span of 9 bases. Per germline, CDR1 MDHEN and CDR2 SYDVKM.

This clonotype was found a few times. The rearrangement links TRBV11-1 to TRBJ1-2, with a possible D match to TRBD1 (5 bases). The ends were cut back, 7 bases at V and 3 bases at J, with 21 bases in the middle. The CDR3 has 16 residues. Germline CDR1 reads SGHAT; CDR2 reads FQDESV (reference sequence). This CDR3 is CASTPTGTDGYYGYTF. Written as DNA, the CDR3 is TGTGCCAGCACACCTACCGGGACGGACGGATACTATGGCTACACCTTC. Complete variable domain (other parts from reference TRBV11-1 and TRBJ1-2): EAEVAQSPRYKITEKSQAVAFWCDPISGHATLYWYRQILGQGPELLVQFQDESVVDDSQLPKDRFSAERLKGVDSTLKIQPAELGDSAMYLCASTPTGTDGYYGYTFGSGTRLTVV.

J is TRBJ2-7 and V is TRBV4-1, with no clear D. The CDR3 consists of 14 residues. Trimming left V 0 bases short and J 3 bases short, with 9 bases between. The germline gives CDR1 MGHRA, CDR2 YSYEKL. CDR3 coding DNA: TGCGCCAGCAGCCAAGATAAAGCCAACTACGAGCAGTACTTC. Protein sequence: CASSQDKANYEQYF.